These 25 T cell receptor beta chains share one sample of origin, sequenced in a study of tumor-infiltrating lymphocytes in primary liver carcinoma. Joint extraction of RNA and DNA used roughly 20-32 mg of bulk tissue that was unsorted. A constant-region primer served to make TCR beta cDNA from roughly 500 ng total RNA. Amplification in three nested multiplex PCR rounds with slightly modified ARM-PCR gave rise to TCR beta libraries. The first two PCR rounds used TRBV1-TRBV30 primers with a Cbeta primer, approximately 10 cycles each. TCRdb re-called the multiplex PCR reads with MiXCR, one entry per CDR3 protein. The sample yields 85,000 to 100,000 distinct CDR3 sequences, about 70% seen once. Material: tumor-adjacent normal liver tissue. The source of these receptors is a man aged 40-49 years with primary liver carcinoma and hepatitis B virus infection.

This clonotype has ten or more counts. This sequence joins TRBV12-3 or TRBV12-4 and TRBJ2-7, with D unclear. The CDR3 contains 12 residues. The ends were cut back, 2 bases at V and 6 bases at J, with 8 bases in the middle. The CDR3 sequence: CASSLPYGEQYF. For the CDR3, the DNA is TGTGCCAGCAGTTTACCGTACGGCGAGCAGTACTTC.

As regards this clonotype: At one end, the junction sequence differs from germline, possibly due to a read error. The chain combines TRBV4-1 with TRBJ1-6; 8 bases map to TRBD1. The CDR3 has 16 amino acids. CDR1 MGHRA and CDR2 YSYEKL come from the germline V gene. The CDR3 loop reads CVSSQDWDRSSSPLHF. CDR3 sequence (DNA): TGCGTCAGCAGCCAAGATTGGGACAGGAGCAGTTCACCCCTCCACTTT.

About this clonotype: One junction end does not reproduce the germline sequence, and a read error may be involved. The rearrangement joins TRBV11-2 to TRBJ2-1; weak D call: TRBD1 (5 bases). Germline assignment: CDR1 SGHAT and CDR2 FQNNGV. There are 13 residues in the CDR3. In DNA, the CDR3 is TGTGCCAGCAGCAAGACAGCCTACAATGTGCAGTTATTC. This translates into CASSKTAYNVQLF.

This clonotype was picked up many times. This sequence joins TRBV5-1 and TRBJ1-2; maybe TRBD1 (5 bases). V lost 0 bases and J 6 bases, leaving 18 bases between the germline ends. This CDR3 is 16 amino acids long. The germline gives CDR1 SGHRS, CDR2 YFSETQ. The CDR3 sequence: CASSLANGAAVDGYTF. The CDR3 DNA reads TGCGCCAGCAGCTTGGCCAATGGGGCGGCCGTAGATGGCTACACCTTC.

As to this clonotype: A much larger clonotype is one base distant, so this may be a read error. The chain carries TRBV12-3 or TRBV12-4 and TRBJ2-3; D is perhaps TRBD2 (6 bases). The V end was cut by 7 bases, the J end by 6 bases, with 23 bases between. This CDR3 has 16 residues. The CDR3 loop reads CASNFGRGGLSDTQYF. DNA for the CDR3: TGTGCCAGCAATTTTGGGCGGGGAGGCCTATCGGATACGCAGTATTTT.

By its share, this clonotype is medium-sized. This sequence joins TRBV11-2 and TRBJ2-2; TRBD2 agrees at 10 bases. Germline V gene data show CDR1 as SGHAT and CDR2 as FQNNGV. V gave up 5 bases and J gave up 7 bases; unmatched junction bases: 7. This CDR3 is built from 15 residues. The CDR3 region has the DNA TGTGCCAGCAGCGCGGGACTAGCGCGTCACGGGGAGCTGTTTTTT. It yields the protein CASSAGLARHGELFF.

For this clonotype: No conserved phenylalanine or tryptophan is present at the end of the CDR3, so a read error is the likely explanation. The DNA is omitted, as the CDR3 cannot be located on it reliably, and the CDR3 follows TCRdb's listing. The V gene is TRBV11-1, the J gene TRBJ2-1; the table's TRBD1 call for D was not verified on the DNA. Per the germline V gene, CDR1 is SGHAT and CDR2 is FQDESV (reference sequence). The CDR3 is 13 residues long, ends included. The CDR3: CASTLGGADEQSL.

This clonotype has a count of ten or more. This rearrangement joins TRBV12-3 or TRBV12-4 to TRBJ2-7; a possible D gene is TRBD1 (6 bases). The CDR3 has 13 residues. V lost 6 bases, J lost 3 bases, and 12 bases lay in between. CDR3 in amino acids: CASSTTGVYEQYF. In DNA, the CDR3 is TGTGCCAGCAGCACGACAGGAGTCTACGAGCAGTACTTC.

The chain uses TRBV29-1 and TRBJ2-7; maybe TRBD1 (6 bases). This CDR3 has 12 residues. CDR1 is SQVTM and CDR2 is ANQGSEA in the germline V gene. Trimming pared 7 bases from V and 7 bases from J, leaving 17 bases between. The CDR3 region is CSGSRDNYEQYF. DNA for the CDR3: TGCAGCGGATCCAGGGACAACTATGAGCAGTACTTC.

With regard to this clonotype: This sequence may be a read error, since a much larger clone differs from it by one base. CDR3 region: CARRTELEGSEEYF. The CDR3 DNA follows: TGTGCCAGAAGAACGGAGCTCGAGGGCTCCGAGGAGTACTTC. The rearrangement links TRBV12-3 or TRBV12-4 to TRBJ2-7, with D possibly TRBD2 on 5 matching bases. This CDR3 comprises 14 residues.

Comments on this clonotype: A junction end diverges from the germline sequence, so it may reflect a read error. The chain combines TRBV5-4 with TRBJ2-1; D not resolved. CDR3 length: 16 amino acids. CDR1 and CDR2 (germline): SGHNT, YYREEE (reference sequence). DNA of the CDR3: TGTGCCAGTAGCTTGGCCCGTGGACGGGCCATGGGTGAGCAGTTCTTC. Translated, it gives CASSLARGRAMGEQFF.

This clonotype showed up just once. The chain has TRBV11-2 and TRBJ2-2; TRBD1 might be the D (5 bases). CDR3 length: 17 residues. Germline CDR1 reads SGHAT; CDR2 reads FQNNGV. V was shortened by 4 bases and J by 4 bases, with 19 bases between the two germline ends. CDR3 in amino acids: CASSSRRQGRGTGELFF. The CDR3 DNA reads as TGTGCCAGCAGCTCCCGTCGGCAGGGAAGAGGCACCGGGGAGCTGTTTTTT.

Ten or more counts support this clonotype. The V gene is TRBV29-1, the J gene TRBJ1-2, with D perhaps matching TRBD1 (6 bases). CDR1 SQVTM and CDR2 ANQGSEA come from the germline V gene. V was cut by 0 bases and J by 4 bases, with 6 bases left in between. The CDR3 runs 12 residues. This CDR3 reads CSVEEDSYGYTF. Here the CDR3 DNA reads TGCAGCGTTGAAGAGGACAGCTATGGCTACACCTTC.

This clonotype was observed a handful of times. The CDR3 spells CASSFSGRSTDTQYF. The CDR3 DNA reads as TGTGCCAGCAGCTTTAGCGGGAGGAGCACAGATACGCAGTATTTT. The chain employs TRBV6-4 and TRBJ2-3; 10 nucleotides agree with TRBD2. V shed 6 bases and J 0 bases; nucleotides not matched to a gene: 3. Looked up from germline, CDR1 is MRHNA and CDR2 is SNTAGT. The CDR3 is made up of 15 amino acids.

As concerns this clonotype: This may be a read error, as it is one base from a much larger clone. The genes are TRBV30 and TRBJ1-5; 10 nucleotides match TRBD1. Germline loops: CDR1 GTSNPN, CDR2 SVGIG (reference sequence). Germline trimming cut 5 bases from V and 7 bases from J; bases unmatched to any gene: 8. The CDR3 is 14 residues long. This CDR3 is CAWSSETGGQPQHF. The CDR3 bases are TGTGCCTGGTCTTCAGAGACAGGGGGCCAGCCCCAGCATTTT.

Notes on this clonotype: A junction end diverges from the germline sequence, so it may reflect a read error. The V call is TRBV6-5, the J call TRBJ1-2; TRBD1 is a possible D gene (6 bases). CDR1 is MNHEY and CDR2 is SVGAGI in the germline V gene. The CDR3 spans 16 residues. Here the CDR3 reads CVSSYSRTGRGYGYTF. In DNA, the CDR3 is TGTGTCAGCAGTTACTCGAGAACAGGGCGCGGCTATGGGTACACCTTC.

V usage is TRBV29-1 and J usage is TRBJ2-3, with D perhaps TRBD2 (5 bases). V was clipped by 6 bases and J by 5 bases, with 18 bases between them. Per germline, CDR1 SQVTM and CDR2 ANQGSEA. This CDR3 is 14 amino acids long. The CDR3 loop is CSVRSSVHIDTQYF. The CDR3 coding sequence is TGCAGCGTAAGGAGTAGCGTGCACATAGATACGCAGTATTTT.

With regard to this clonotype: A junction boundary mismatches the germline segment, possibly from a read error. The chain has TRBV11-2 and TRBJ2-1; tentative D call: TRBD2 (5 bases). Per germline, CDR1 SGHAT and CDR2 FQNNGV. The CDR3 loop spans 16 amino acids. CDR3 amino acids: CASSLDIGLAMGEQSF. In DNA, the CDR3 is TGTGCCAGCAGCCTGGATATCGGACTTGCCATGGGTGAGCAGTCCTTC. The whole variable domain, filled in from reference TRBV11-2 and TRBJ2-1, reads EAGVAQSPRYKIIEKRQSVAFWCNPISGHATLYWYQQILGQGPKLLIQFQNNGVVDDSQLPKDRFSAERLKGVDSTLKIQPAKLEDSAVYLCASSLDIGLAMGEQSFGPGTRLTVL.

This clonotype was counted a few times. This may stem from a read error, because a much larger clone lies one nucleotide away. The rearrangement links TRBV4-2 to TRBJ2-5; 7 bases are a match to TRBD2. Germline CDR1 is LGHNA and CDR2 is YNFKEQ. CDR3 length: 16 amino acids. CDR3 protein: CASGQGEGSGQETQYF. DNA for the CDR3: TGTGCCAGCGGCCAAGGGGAGGGGTCAGGGCAAGAGACCCAGTACTTC.

This clonotype showed up many times. The chain joins TRBV6-2 or TRBV6-3 to TRBJ1-5; tentatively, D is TRBD1 (5 bases). Germline V CDR1 and CDR2: MNHEY, SVGEGT. The CDR3 loop spans 17 amino acids. V lost 6 bases and J lost 0, with 18 bases in between. This CDR3 reads CASSRQPWRGSNQPQHF. The CDR3 DNA is TGTGCCAGCAGCCGCCAGCCTTGGAGGGGTAGCAATCAGCCCCAGCATTTT.

Note on this clonotype: This may arise from a read error, as a much more abundant clone is one base away. The CDR3 DNA follows: TGTGCCAGCAGCTTGGGGCTGATGAACACTGAAGCTCTCTTT. The encoded protein is CASSLGLMNTEALF. This sequence joins TRBV5-6 and TRBJ1-1; no definite D call. This CDR3 contains 14 residues. Germline assignment: CDR1 SGHDT and CDR2 YYEEEE.

Of note for this clonotype: A much bigger clone sits one base away, suggesting this may be a read error. The CDR3: CASSLGTGANILTF. The CDR3 nucleotides read TGCGCCAGCAGCTTGGGGACTGGGGCCAACATCCTGACTTTC. This chain uses TRBV5-1 with TRBJ2-6; D assignment may be TRBD1 or TRBD2 (5 bases each). This CDR3 spans 14 amino acids. CDR1 is SGHRS, CDR2 YFSETQ, per germline.

In the case of this clonotype: The junction and the germline gene differ at one end; a read error may be behind it. CDR3 bases: TGTGCCAGCAGCGAGCACTCCTACGAGCGGTACTTC. Its protein product is CASSEHSYERYF. The chain has TRBV28 and TRBJ2-7; D is ambiguous. The CDR3 contains 12 residues. In germline, CDR1 is MDHEN, CDR2 SYDVKM. Together with reference TRBV28 and TRBJ2-7, the CDR3 gives the full variable domain: DVKVTQSSRYLVKRTGEKVFLECVQDMDHENMFWYRQDPGLGLRLIYFSYDVKMKEKGDIPEGYSVSREKKERFSLILESASTNQTSMYLCASSEHSYERYFGPGTRLTVT.

This clonotype appeared once. A read error may be the cause here, since a much bigger clone is one base away. V gene TRBV10-3 combines with J gene TRBJ2-4, with TRBD1 matching over 9 bases. The CDR3 consists of 20 residues. Germline CDR1 reads ENHRY; CDR2 reads SYGVKD. V trimming: 7 bases; J trimming: 1 base; junction bases outside the gene matches: 20. The CDR3, as DNA: TGTGCCATCATTGCGAATCCGGGACAGGGCTTTCCTAGCGCCAAAAACATTCAGTACTTC. Its protein product is CAIIANPGQGFPSAKNIQYF.

To note about this clonotype: One end of the junction does not line up with germline, which may come from a read error. The chain has TRBV10-3 and TRBJ2-7; 8 positions agree with TRBD1. This CDR3 region has 14 residues. Looked up from germline, CDR1 is ENHRY and CDR2 is SYGVKD. This chain's CDR3 is CAISSRSQGDEQYF. The CDR3 region has the DNA TGTGCCATCAGTTCTAGGTCACAGGGGGACGAGCAATACTTC.